This TCR beta chain was recorded in a study of T cell repertoires in cytomegalovirus infection. Across the whole study: CMV infection together with matching HLA type was indicated by public TCR beta signatures.

TCRdb used MiXCR to reprocess the reads, holding one entry per CDR3 protein. The sample records 150,000 to 200,000 distinct CDR3 sequences, about an eighth being singletons. Findings and caveats of the study: CMV-specific HLA-C-restricted TCR beta clonotypes dominated the ex vivo response. Adding up the frequency of public TCR beta families identified people who carried CMV plus the relevant HLA.

Trimming stripped 4 bases from V and 1 base from J, with 13 bases between. This CDR3 contains 15 residues. In its sample, this clonotype was seen many times. Its specificity is not known. The chain employs TRBV12-3 or TRBV12-4 and TRBJ1-1; possible D gene TRBD1, 6 bases. This clonotype originated in a human donor in good health (CMV status not recorded). Some clones in this sample may be carry-over from other donors' samples. Sequencing was done on a sample of PBMCs. The CDR3 sequence is CASSSSGAGNTEAFF. For the CDR3, the DNA is TGTGCCAGCAGTTCATCAGGGGCCGGGAACACTGAAGCTTTCTTT.